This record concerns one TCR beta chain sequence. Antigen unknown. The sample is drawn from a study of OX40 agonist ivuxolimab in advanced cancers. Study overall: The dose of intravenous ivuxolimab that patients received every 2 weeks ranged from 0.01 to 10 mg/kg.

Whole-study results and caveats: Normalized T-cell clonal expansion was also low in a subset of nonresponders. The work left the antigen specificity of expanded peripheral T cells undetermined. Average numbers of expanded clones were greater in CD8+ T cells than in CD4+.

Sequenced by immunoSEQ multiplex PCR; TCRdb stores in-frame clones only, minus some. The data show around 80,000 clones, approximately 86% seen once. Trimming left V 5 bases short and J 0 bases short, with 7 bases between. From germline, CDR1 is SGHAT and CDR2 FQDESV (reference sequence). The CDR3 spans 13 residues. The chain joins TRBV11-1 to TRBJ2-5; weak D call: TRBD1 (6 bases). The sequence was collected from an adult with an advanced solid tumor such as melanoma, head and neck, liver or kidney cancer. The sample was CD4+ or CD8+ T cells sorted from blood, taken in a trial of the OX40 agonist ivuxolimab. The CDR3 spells CASSGGNQETQYF. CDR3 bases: TGTGCCAGCAGCGGGGGCAACCAAGAGACCCAGTACTTC.